A selection of T cell receptor beta chains follows, all from one sample in a study of response to subunit inactivated influenza vaccine. TCRdb processed the RT-PCR reads anew with MiXCR; each CDR3 protein has one entry. The table records roughly 550,000 distinct CDR3 sequences, less than 25% of them present only once. These records were also assigned to another study, of T cells expressing NK-cell markers.

The specimen comprised CD4+ T cells sorted from PBMCs, sampled about 13 days after vaccination. Source of these receptors: a man aged 45-65 years who received an inactivated influenza vaccine. Both conserved end residues are part of each CDR3. Each record gives: CDR3 length, clone size, J gene, V gene, D gene, CDR3 DNA, CDR3 protein. D genes are given only for firm matches. Clone size, where shown, is once, few, many, or a class for clones that have expanded.

CDR3 length: 14
clone size: few
J gene: TRBJ2-7
V gene: TRBV20-1
D gene: .
CDR3 DNA: TGCAGTGCTAGTGCCACAGCAAAAATCTACGAGCAGTACTTC
CDR3 protein: CSASATAKIYEQYF

CDR3 length: 13
clone size: once
J gene: TRBJ2-6
V gene: TRBV7-9
D gene: .
CDR3 DNA: TGTGCCAGCAGTGGATTAGGGGCCAACGTCCTGACTTTC
CDR3 protein: CASSGLGANVLTF

CDR3 length: 18
clone size: .
J gene: TRBJ2-3
V gene: TRBV18
D gene: TRBD2
CDR3 DNA: TGTGCCAGCTCACCTACGGCGGCTAGCGGTGCTTCGGCAGATACGCAGTATTTT
CDR3 protein: CASSPTAASGASADTQYF

CDR3 length: 11
clone size: .
J gene: TRBJ2-7
V gene: TRBV2
D gene: .
CDR3 DNA: TGTGCCAGCAGTGAAGGGCTCGAGCAGTACTTC
CDR3 protein: CASSEGLEQYF

CDR3 length: 16
clone size: .
J gene: TRBJ2-5
V gene: TRBV7-9
D gene: TRBD2
CDR3 DNA: TGTGCCAGCAGCTTAGTTAGCGGGGTACCACAGTGGACCCAGTACTTC
CDR3 protein: CASSLVSGVPQWTQYF

CDR3 length: 13
clone size: once
J gene: TRBJ1-1
V gene: TRBV6-1
D gene: .
CDR3 DNA: TGTGCCAGCAGTGAAGACACCCGGAAGAAAGCTTTCTTT
CDR3 protein: CASSEDTRKKAFF

CDR3 length: 16
clone size: .
J gene: TRBJ2-1
V gene: TRBV7-2
D gene: .
CDR3 DNA: TGTGCCAGCAGCTTAGGTCCAGCGGCGACATACAATGAGCAGTTCTTC
CDR3 protein: CASSLGPAATYNEQFF

CDR3 length: 13
clone size: .
J gene: TRBJ2-7
V gene: TRBV20-1
D gene: .
CDR3 DNA: TGCAGTGCTTATAGCGGTCTTACCTACGAGCAGTACTTC
CDR3 protein: CSAYSGLTYEQYF

CDR3 length: 12
clone size: few
J gene: TRBJ2-1
V gene: TRBV10-3
D gene: .
CDR3 DNA: TGTGCCAGCCAGGGGACCTACAATGAGCAGTTCTTC
CDR3 protein: CASQGTYNEQFF

CDR3 length: 17
clone size: few
J gene: TRBJ1-1
V gene: TRBV3-1
D gene: TRBD1
CDR3 DNA: TGTGCCAGCAGCCCTTACCCGGGACAGGGAATAGAGTTTTTGGCTTTCTTT
CDR3 protein: CASSPYPGQGIEFLAFF

CDR3 length: 14
clone size: few
J gene: TRBJ1-3
V gene: TRBV6-5
D gene: .
CDR3 DNA: TGTGCCAGCATTACAGAGTTCTCTGGAAACACCATATATTTT
CDR3 protein: CASITEFSGNTIYF

CDR3 length: 11
clone size: .
J gene: TRBJ2-7
V gene: TRBV20-1
D gene: .
CDR3 DNA: TGCAGTGCTAGGGCCCTGTGGGAGCAGTACTTC
CDR3 protein: CSARALWEQYF

CDR3 length: 13
clone size: .
J gene: TRBJ1-2
V gene: TRBV29-1
D gene: .
CDR3 DNA: TGCAGCGTTGATCTGGAAATTAACTATGGCTACACCTTC
CDR3 protein: CSVDLEINYGYTF

CDR3 length: 15
clone size: once
J gene: TRBJ2-1
V gene: TRBV6-1
D gene: TRBD2
CDR3 DNA: TGTGCCAGCAGAAGAGCGGGAGCAGGCTACAATGAGCAGTTCTTC
CDR3 protein: CASRRAGAGYNEQFF

CDR3 length: 12
clone size: few
J gene: TRBJ1-4
V gene: TRBV6-6
D gene: .
CDR3 DNA: TGTGCCAGCAGTTGGGGCCGCGAAAAACTGTTTTTT
CDR3 protein: CASSWGREKLFF

CDR3 length: 12
clone size: few
J gene: TRBJ1-5
V gene: TRBV12-3/TRBV12-4
D gene: .
CDR3 DNA: TGTGCCAGCAGCGGCATAAGGGGGACCCAGCATTTT
CDR3 protein: CASSGIRGTQHF

CDR3 length: 17
clone size: few
J gene: TRBJ2-3
V gene: TRBV4-2
D gene: TRBD2
CDR3 DNA: TGTGCCAGCAGCCAAGATTTGGCTAGCGGGGGCACAGATACGCAGTATTTT
CDR3 protein: CASSQDLASGGTDTQYF

CDR3 length: 14
clone size: .
J gene: TRBJ2-5
V gene: TRBV12-3/TRBV12-4
D gene: .
CDR3 DNA: TGTGCCAGCAGGAACCGGGGACAACGGGAGACCCAGTACTTC
CDR3 protein: CASRNRGQRETQYF

CDR3 length: 13
clone size: few
J gene: TRBJ2-5
V gene: TRBV20-1
D gene: .
CDR3 DNA: TGCAGTGCTAGAGCCCCTAGCCAAGAGACCCAGTACTTC
CDR3 protein: CSARAPSQETQYF

CDR3 length: 14
clone size: .
J gene: TRBJ2-1
V gene: TRBV4-3
D gene: .
CDR3 DNA: TGCGCCAGCAGCCAAGAAGTACAGGGCCATGAGCAGTTCTTC
CDR3 protein: CASSQEVQGHEQFF